The 14 T cell receptor beta chains below all came from one sample that was sequenced in a study of T cell responses to AZD1222 COVID-19 vaccine. Measured with immunoSEQ multiplex PCR; TCRdb has only the in-frame clones, and not every one. The table includes tens of thousands of clones, less than 90% detected once. This specimen consisted of peripheral blood, obtained 28 days after the second AZD1222 dose. The source is an adult who received the AZD1222 COVID-19 vaccine.

V is TRBV3-1 (or the pseudogene TRBV3-2) and J is TRBJ1-3, with D hard to call. The CDR3 length is 15 residues. V lost 5 bases and J lost 4, with 15 bases in between. Germline CDR1 is LGHDT and CDR2 is YNNKEL (reference sequence). For the CDR3, the DNA is TGTGCCAGCAGCTCTCCGCCCGGATTAGGAAACACCATATATTTT. Translating gives CASSSPPGLGNTIYF.

This chain connects TRBV6-2 or TRBV6-3 to TRBJ1-2; D gene unclear. The CDR3 contains 14 residues. V shed 5 bases and J shed 3 bases, with 13 bases lying between them. The germline CDR1 and CDR2 sequences are MNHEY and SVGEGT. CDR3 residues: CASSRLTGYYGYTF. CDR3 in DNA: TGTGCCAGCAGTCGATTAACCGGGTACTATGGCTACACCTTC.

The genes are TRBV27 and TRBJ1-4, with 8 positions matching TRBD1. Per germline, CDR1 MNHEY and CDR2 SMNVEV (reference sequence). This CDR3 has 12 amino acids. The ends lost 8 bases at V and 8 bases at J; junction bases unmatched: 4. In nucleotides, the CDR3 is TGTGCCAGCGGTCAGGGGGCGGAAAAACTGTTTTTT. Its protein product is CASGQGAEKLFF.

J is TRBJ2-2 and V is TRBV2; 13 bases line up with TRBD2. The CDR3 has 16 amino acids. V gave up 6 bases and J gave up 6 bases; unmatched junction bases: 7. Germline CDR1 SNHLY, CDR2 FYNNEI. The CDR3 protein is CASSARTSGGSGELFF. CDR3 sequence (DNA): TGTGCCAGCAGCGCCCGGACTAGCGGGGGCTCCGGGGAGCTGTTTTTT.

The rearrangement uses TRBV6-2 or TRBV6-3 and TRBJ2-3; TRBD2 aligns across 7 bases. V lost 1 base and J lost 3; bases outside the gene matches: 4. Germline V CDR1 and CDR2: MNHEY, SVGEGT. The CDR3 runs 15 residues. The CDR3 DNA sequence: TGTGCCAGCAGTTACTGGACTAGTTTAACAGATACGCAGTATTTT. Translating it yields CASSYWTSLTDTQYF.

CDR3 in DNA: TGTGCCAGCAGTTTAGGACATCAGCCCCAGCATTTT. It yields the protein CASSLGHQPQHF. This sequence joins TRBV12-3 or TRBV12-4 and TRBJ1-5, with D unclear. CDR3 size: 12 residues. Trimming stripped 1 base from V and 5 bases from J, with 3 bases between.

The genes are TRBV5-1 and TRBJ1-1, with D maybe TRBD1 (6 bases). The CDR3 is 13 residues long. V dropped 5 bases and J dropped 6 bases, with 14 bases sitting between them. Germline assignment: CDR1 SGHRS and CDR2 YFSETQ. The CDR3 nucleotides read TGCGCCAGCAGGGTCACAGGGATGGCTGAAGCTTTCTTT. This codes for CASRVTGMAEAFF.

This clone has a single count. The chain joins TRBV6-5 to TRBJ2-1; unclear D gene. Looked up from germline, CDR1 is MNHEY and CDR2 is SVGAGI. This CDR3 region has 14 residues. V dropped 6 bases and J dropped 5 bases, with 14 bases sitting between them. Here the CDR3 reads CASSNRRLNNEQFF. The DNA of the CDR3 is TGTGCCAGCAGCAACCGGCGTCTCAACAATGAGCAGTTCTTC.

The V gene is TRBV29-1, the J gene TRBJ1-1; no reliable D call. Deletions cut 7 bases from V and 0 bases from J, with 12 bases between. Germline CDR1 SQVTM, CDR2 ANQGSEA. CDR3 length: 13 amino acids. The CDR3: CSAVRPLNTEAFF. In DNA, the CDR3 is TGCAGCGCTGTTCGGCCGCTGAACACTGAAGCTTTCTTT.

The CDR3 protein is CASSLQAGNTDTQYF. The CDR3, as DNA: TGTGCCAGCAGCTTACAGGCAGGGAACACAGATACGCAGTATTTT. The chain couples TRBV7-9 to TRBJ2-3; D possibly corresponds to TRBD1 (5 bases). There are 15 residues in the CDR3. The germline gives CDR1 SEHNR, CDR2 FQNEAQ (reference sequence). With 2 bases removed from V and 2 bases from J, the gap between germline ends came to 11 bases.

The chain links TRBV5-6 to TRBJ1-2; D ambiguous. This CDR3 has 11 residues. Germline-derived CDR1 and CDR2 are SGHDT and YYEEEE. Trimming cost V 2 bases and J 3 bases, with 2 bases left between them. CDR3 coding DNA: TGTGCCAGCAGCTTAGACTATGGCTACACCTTC. The encoded protein is CASSLDYGYTF. Filled out from reference TRBV5-6 and TRBJ1-2, the complete variable domain reads DAGVTQSPTHLIKTRGQQVTLRCSPKSGHDTVSWYQQALGQGPQFIFQYYEEEERQRGNFPDRFSGHQFPNYSSELNVNALLLGDSALYLCASSLDYGYTFGSGTRLTVV.

This chain connects TRBV4-1 to TRBJ1-5, with a weak D call TRBD1 (5 bases). The CDR3 loop spans 18 amino acids. Germline lookup yields CDR1 MGHRA and CDR2 YSYEKL. Deletions cut 4 bases from V and 6 bases from J, with 25 bases between. CDR3 in DNA: TGCGCCAGCAGCCCCTTCGGGGGGGTTGAAAAGGGTGGTCAGCCCCAGCATTTT. Translation: CASSPFGGVEKGGQPQHF.

This rearrangement joins TRBV6-5 to TRBJ1-6, with D unresolved. This CDR3 region has 16 residues. The germline V and J ends were trimmed by 0 bases and 9 bases, with 15 bases remaining between them. Germline V gene lookup returns CDR1 MNHEY and CDR2 SVGAGI. The CDR3, as DNA: TGTGCCAGCAGTTACTCACCAGAGGCCGTGCCTTCACCCCTCCACTTT. Its protein is CASSYSPEAVPSPLHF.

The rearrangement joins TRBV10-2 to TRBJ1-2; 11 bases agree with TRBD1. This CDR3 comprises 14 residues. Trimming took 5 bases from V and 4 from J; bases not matched to a gene: 3. Germline V lookup: CDR1 WSHSY, CDR2 SAAADI. CDR3: CASSWTGGSYGYTF. The CDR3 DNA reads as TGCGCCAGCAGTTGGACAGGGGGCTCCTATGGCTACACCTTC.